This T cell receptor beta chain was observed in a study of OX40 agonist ivuxolimab in advanced cancers. This clone was seen more than once but under ten times. Produced via immunoSEQ multiplex PCR; TCRdb's table is partial and in-frame only. The sample carries under 15,000 clones, about 76% recorded once. The clonotype comes from an adult with an advanced solid tumor such as melanoma, head and neck, liver or kidney cancer. The sequencing here drew on CD4+ or CD8+ T cells sorted from blood, taken in a trial of the OX40 agonist ivuxolimab.

CDR3 amino acids: CASSQDTGRREQYF. Written as DNA, the CDR3 is TGCGCCAGCAGCCAAGACACAGGCCGCAGAGAGCAGTACTTC. This chain links TRBV4-3 with TRBJ2-7, with a weak D call TRBD1 (5 bases). Looked up from germline, CDR1 is LGHNA and CDR2 is YSLEER. The V end was cut by 0 bases, the J end by 7 bases, with 13 bases between. CDR3 length equals 14 residues.